The 6 T cell receptor beta chains given below trace back to one sample, sequenced in a study of shared T cell receptors in the human thymus. Sequencing was performed with immunoSEQ multiplex PCR; in TCRdb, only in-frame clones are kept and a portion is missing. Among roughly 710,000 clones, 80% to 90% were seen once, and the ten largest hold roughly 0.01%. A further study also used this sample, focusing on human thymus T cells.

The sequencing sample was made of thymocytes. The receptors originated from a girl less than two years old with a congenital heart defect.

The rearrangement uses TRBV10-3 and TRBJ1-5; 7 positions agree with TRBD1. The germline gives CDR1 ENHRY, CDR2 SYGVKD. The CDR3 extends over 14 amino acids. V dropped 10 bases and J dropped 4; count of bases not matched to a gene: 10. The CDR3 bases are TGTGCCACCAAAGACAGGGACCTTAATCAGCCCCAGCATTTT. Amino acids: CATKDRDLNQPQHF.

The V call is TRBV5-6, the J call TRBJ1-3; 10 bases fit TRBD1. The CDR3 length is 15 residues. Germline V CDR1 and CDR2: SGHDT, YYEEEE. The ends lost 5 bases at V and 2 bases at J; junction bases unmatched: 4. CDR3 nucleotides: TGTGCCAGCAGGATCGACAGGGGGCCTGGAAACACCATATATTTT. Translated, it gives CASRIDRGPGNTIYF.

The chain couples TRBV6-5 to TRBJ1-1; TRBD1 agrees at 7 bases. The CDR3 is 15 amino acids. V lost 6 bases to trimming and J lost 6 bases; unmatched junction nucleotides: 13. The V gene's germline CDR1 is MNHEY and CDR2 SVGAGI. CDR3 bases: TGTGCCAGCAGGTCTTTCGACAGGGTTGGATCTGAAGCTTTCTTT. It codes for CASRSFDRVGSEAFF.

The chain employs TRBV4-3 and TRBJ1-1, with TRBD1 identical over 7 bases. The CDR3 is 16 amino acids. CDR1 is LGHNA, CDR2 YSLEER, per germline. Trimming removed 7 bases from V and 1 base from J; junction bases left unmatched: 12. The CDR3 reads CASTNTRGQRNTEAFF. For the CDR3, the DNA is TGCGCCAGCACCAACACCCGGGGACAGCGGAACACTGAAGCTTTCTTT.

CDR3 coding DNA: TGTGCCAGCAGCTTAGTAGTGACTAGTGGAGACGCAGATACGCAGTATTTT. It specifies CASSLVVTSGDADTQYF. J is TRBJ2-3 and V is TRBV7-2, with TRBD2 as a possible D gene (6 bases). The germline V and J ends were trimmed by 1 base and 4 bases, with 18 bases remaining between them. The CDR3 length is 17 residues. Germline V gene data show CDR1 as SGHTA and CDR2 as FQGNSA.

The chain recombines TRBV19 with TRBJ2-7; D gene ambiguous. The length of the CDR3 is 14 residues. Trimming took 6 bases from V and 6 from J, leaving 18 bases between them. Germline values: CDR1 LNHDA, CDR2 SQIVND (reference sequence). The CDR3 spells CASSLSRWAPEQYF. Here the CDR3 DNA reads TGTGCCAGTAGCCTCAGTAGGTGGGCCCCCGAGCAGTACTTC.